What follows describes a single TCR beta chain. Its cognate antigen is unknown. This entry belongs to a study of shared clonotypes between healthy human individuals. Whole-study results and caveats: The researchers took only blood, and tissue repertoires probably look different.

Germline V gene lookup returns CDR1 MGHDK and CDR2 SYGVNS. The CDR3 runs 16 residues. V dropped 1 base and J dropped 5 bases, with 16 bases sitting between them. The deep-level immunoSEQ assay was used. For each subset, genomic DNA was distributed in equal portions over several immunoSEQ plates. The team ran DNA from unsorted PBMCs on ten immunoSEQ deep assay plates for sequencing. Clones were sequenced by immunoSEQ multiplex PCR, and TCRdb holds only the in-frame ones, with some missing. The table has roughly 500,000 clones, approximately 81% seen once; the top ten hold over 9.5%. The clonotype originates from a woman aged 40 to 50 in good health. Some clones in this sample may be carry-over from other donors' samples. The sequenced material came from PBMCs. The rearrangement links TRBV25-1 to TRBJ2-3; D possibly corresponds to TRBD1 (6 bases). Here the CDR3 DNA reads TGTGCCAGCAGTGAATCGGGCAGGGGATGGCGAGATACGCAGTATTTT. The encoded protein is CASSESGRGWRDTQYF.